This T cell receptor (beta chain) was sequenced in a study of blood T cell repertoires in COVID-19. On the study more broadly: Sites across the United States, Italy and Spain contributed samples from acute and convalescent COVID-19.

Original processing notes: Counts of nucleated cells, estimated from reference gene primer amplification, were obtained. Repertoires were generated with immunoSEQ multiplex PCR, while TCRdb's copy carries only in-frame clones and drops some. Clone size and V and J calls were adopted from that table, with D and trimming inferred from the DNA. The sample lists under 200,000 clones; about four fifths were seen once. There are 13 residues in the CDR3. V dropped 3 bases and J dropped 9 bases, with 12 bases sitting between them. This chain uses TRBV12-3 or TRBV12-4 with TRBJ2-1; a weak D match, TRBD2 (7 bases). The origin of this receptor is a man in his sixties with acute or convalescent COVID-19. Material for sequencing was peripheral blood. The CDR3 bases are TGTGCCAGCAGTTTTGGGGGGGGCGGTGAGCAGTTCTTC. Its translation: CASSFGGGGEQFF.